One and the same sample provided the 10 T cell receptor beta chains below, sequenced in a study of liver allograft versus peripheral blood T cells. Study as a whole: The authors compared T cell receptor repertoires in transplanted livers with recipients' peripheral blood repertoires.

TCRdb re-analysed the reads in MiXCR, keeping a single row per CDR3 protein. The sample comprises about 10,000 distinct CDR3 sequences, about 23% of which are singletons, and around 1.6% rests with the top ten. The receptor source for this set is a human patient who had a liver transplant. The T cells may partly be graft donor cells.

This clonotype ranks as medium-sized. The rearrangement links TRBV27 to TRBJ2-2; TRBD1 matches at 11 bases. The CDR3 is 16 residues long. After removal of 7 bases from V and 4 bases from J, the junction contained 8 bases not matched to a gene. Germline V gene sequence: CDR1 MNHEY, CDR2 SMNVEV (reference sequence). CDR3 nucleotide sequence: TGTGCCAGCACCTACCGGGACAGGGGGTTCACCGGGGAGCTGTTTTTT. Translation gives CASTYRDRGFTGELFF.

Relative to its sample, this clonotype is medium-sized. The chain links TRBV30 to TRBJ1-2, with no clear D. The CDR3 totals 16 residues. Germline CDR1 is GTSNPN and CDR2 is SVGIG (reference sequence). V lost 8 bases and J lost 0, with 22 bases in between. The DNA of the CDR3 is TGTGCCCAATCTTTGGGAGACCCTCCTCCTAACTATGGCTACACCTTC. Translation gives CAQSLGDPPPNYGYTF.

This clonotype has more than one count but fewer than ten. This chain links TRBV10-3 with TRBJ2-3; 14 nucleotides match TRBD2. Losses at the gene ends were 11 bases for V and 1 base for J; bases not matched to a gene: 8. This CDR3 has 16 amino acids. Germline V gene data show CDR1 as ENHRY and CDR2 as SYGVKD. CDR3 loop: CAAGTSGSMGTDTQYF. CDR3 nucleotides: TGTGCCGCCGGGACTAGCGGGAGTATGGGCACAGATACGCAGTATTTT.

This chain joins TRBV7-9 and TRBJ2-3; TRBD1 matches 7 bases. This CDR3 comprises 16 residues. Germline values: CDR1 SEHNR, CDR2 FQNEAQ (reference sequence). V trimming: 1 base; J trimming: 1 base; junction bases outside the gene matches: 5. This CDR3 reads CASSLGSGGRTDTQYF. The DNA of the CDR3 is TGTGCCAGCAGCTTAGGGTCAGGGGGTCGCACAGATACGCAGTATTTT. Complete variable domain (other parts from reference TRBV7-9 and TRBJ2-3): DTGVSQNPRHKITKRGQNVTFRCDPISEHNRLYWYRQTLGQGPEFLTYFQNEAQLEKSRLLSDRFSAERPKGSFSTLEIQRTEQGDSAMYLCASSLGSGGRTDTQYFGPGTRLTVL.

Worth noting for this clonotype: A much larger clonotype is one base distant, so this may be a read error. This rearrangement joins TRBV18 to TRBJ2-3, with D unresolved. This CDR3 contains 15 residues. Germline values: CDR1 KGHSH, CDR2 LQKENI. V was trimmed by 3 bases and J by 5 bases, leaving 15 bases between them. The CDR3 loop reads CASSPSPRVIDTQYF. CDR3 sequence (DNA): TGTGCCAGCTCACCCTCTCCCCGGGTCATAGATACGCAGTATTTT.

This clonotype was detected only a few times. The genes are TRBV9 and TRBJ2-3; either TRBD1 or TRBD2 may fit D (5 bases each). The CDR3 length is 14 residues. V was shortened by 2 bases and J by 6 bases, with 13 bases between the two germline ends. The germline CDR1 and CDR2 sequences are SGDLS and YYNGEE. In DNA form, the CDR3 reads TGTGCCAGCAGCGTCGAGGGGAGAAGGGATACGCAGTATTTT. Its translation is CASSVEGRRDTQYF.

This clonotype appeared a few times. The chain employs TRBV30 and TRBJ1-6; tentatively, D is TRBD1 (6 bases). Trimming shortened V by 1 base and J by 2 bases, and 9 bases separated the two germline ends. The CDR3 spans 15 residues. Germline V gives CDR1 GTSNPN, CDR2 SVGIG (reference sequence). Here the CDR3 reads CAWSGRTAYNSPLHF. The CDR3 nucleotides are TGTGCCTGGAGTGGAAGGACAGCCTATAATTCACCCCTCCACTTT.

In this sample, this clonotype turned up a few times. The chain employs TRBV6-2 or TRBV6-3 and TRBJ1-5; D is unresolved. Germline V CDR1 and CDR2: MNHEY, SVGEGT. The CDR3 contains 9 residues. The chain's CDR3 is CAPKQPQHF. For the CDR3, the DNA is TGTGCGCCTAAACAGCCCCAGCATTTT.

This clonotype rates as medium-sized. V usage is TRBV7-2 and J usage is TRBJ2-2; D gene unclear. The CDR3 is made up of 15 amino acids. Germline V lookup: CDR1 SGHTA, CDR2 FQGNSA. V was shortened by 1 base and J by 2 bases, with 8 bases between the two germline ends. CDR3 nucleotide sequence: TGTGCCAGCAGCTTAGGCCCCCCTAACACCGGGGAGCTGTTTTTT. This sequence encodes CASSLGPPNTGELFF.

The chain employs TRBV5-4 and TRBJ1-2; tentative D call: TRBD1 (6 bases). CDR1 is SGHNT, CDR2 YYREEE, per germline (reference sequence). Trimming removed 3 bases at V and 8 bases at J, with 17 bases between. This CDR3 is built from 14 residues. The CDR3: CASSSYDRPGGYTF. CDR3 DNA: TGTGCCAGCAGCTCTTACGACAGGCCGGGGGGCTACACCTTC.